These 30 T cell receptor beta chains originate from one sample sequenced in a study of T cell responses to AZD1222 COVID-19 vaccine. TCRdb's copy holds only in-frame clones and misses some; the assay was immunoSEQ multiplex PCR. The table includes about 130,000 clones, around 90% detected once. The input for sequencing was peripheral blood, taken 28 days after the second AZD1222 dose. All receptors derive from an adult who received the AZD1222 COVID-19 vaccine.

V and J are TRBV10-1 and TRBJ1-2; perhaps TRBD1 as D (6 bases). The CDR3 extends over 12 amino acids. V lost 5 bases to trimming and J lost 7 bases, with 11 bases between them. Germline V gives CDR1 WNHNN, CDR2 SYGVQD (reference sequence). CDR3 residues: CASSNSGVGYTF. In nucleotides, the CDR3 is TGCGCCAGCAGTAACTCAGGGGTTGGCTACACCTTC.

The V and J genes are TRBV20-1 and TRBJ2-1; D is ambiguous. The germline gives CDR1 DFQATT, CDR2 SNEGSKA (reference sequence). The CDR3 runs to 11 residues. Trimming removed 6 bases from V and 3 bases from J, with 6 bases in between. In DNA form, the CDR3 reads TGCAGTGCCTTAATCTACAATGAGCAGTTCTTC. Protein: CSALIYNEQFF.

The count of this clone is one. The chain links TRBV28 to TRBJ2-7; possibly TRBD1 for D (6 bases). The V and J ends lost 5 bases and 0 bases respectively, with 14 bases between them. Germline CDR1 reads MDHEN; CDR2 reads SYDVKM. The CDR3 sequence is 15 residues long. This CDR3 is CASSTTTGYSYEQYF. Here the CDR3 DNA reads TGTGCCAGCAGTACCACGACAGGTTACTCCTACGAGCAGTACTTC. The variable domain in full, completed from reference TRBV28 and TRBJ2-7, reads DVKVTQSSRYLVKRTGEKVFLECVQDMDHENMFWYRQDPGLGLRLIYFSYDVKMKEKGDIPEGYSVSREKKERFSLILESASTNQTSMYLCASSTTTGYSYEQYFGPGTRLTVT.

This clone was picked up a small number of times. V gene TRBV2 combines with J gene TRBJ2-7; 7 nucleotides align to TRBD1. The CDR3 has 14 amino acids. V lost 2 bases to trimming and J lost 4 bases; unmatched junction nucleotides: 5. Germline V gene data show CDR1 as SNHLY and CDR2 as FYNNEI. CDR3 DNA sequence: TGTGCCAGCAGTGAACAGGGGGTACTTTACGAGCAGTACTTC. Translated, it gives CASSEQGVLYEQYF.

The V call is TRBV19, the J call TRBJ2-3; TRBD1 or TRBD2 may be the D gene (5 bases each). Germline V gene sequence: CDR1 LNHDA, CDR2 SQIVND (reference sequence). V dropped 8 bases and J dropped 4 bases, with 16 bases sitting between them. This CDR3 is built from 14 residues. For the CDR3, the DNA is TGTGCCAGTGGAATCACCGGGACGGCAGATACGCAGTATTTT. Protein sequence: CASGITGTADTQYF. The full variable domain, completed using reference TRBV19 and TRBJ2-3, is DGGITQSPKYLFRKEGQNVTLSCEQNLNHDAMYWYRQDPGQGLRLIYYSQIVNDFQKGDIAEGYSVSREKKESFPLTVTSAQKNPTAFYLCASGITGTADTQYFGPGTRLTVL.

The chain uses TRBV18 and TRBJ1-1; the match to TRBD1 covers 10 bases. V lost 0 bases, J lost 0 bases, and 7 bases stayed unmatched. Germline CDR1 and CDR2: KGHSH and LQKENI. The length of the CDR3 is 18 residues. In DNA, the CDR3 is TGTGCCAGCTCACCACCGGGACAGGGGTTACAAATGAACACTGAAGCTTTCTTT. Protein sequence: CASSPPGQGLQMNTEAFF.

The rearrangement joins TRBV4-2 to TRBJ1-1; 10 bases align to TRBD1. This CDR3 is 16 amino acids long. Trimming took 0 bases from V and 3 from J; bases not matched to a gene: 4. Germline loops: CDR1 LGHNA, CDR2 YNFKEQ. CDR3 sequence: CASSQDLGTGDTEAFF. DNA for the CDR3: TGTGCCAGCAGCCAAGATCTCGGGACAGGGGACACTGAAGCTTTCTTT.

V gene TRBV2 combines with J gene TRBJ2-2; 13 positions match TRBD2. The CDR3 extends over 15 amino acids. V trimming: 6 bases; J trimming: 6 bases; junction bases outside the gene matches: 4. Germline V gives CDR1 SNHLY, CDR2 FYNNEI. CDR3 nucleotide sequence: TGTGCCAGCAGAAAACTAGCGGGAGGGCCCGGGGAGCTGTTTTTT. It translates to CASRKLAGGPGELFF.

This clone was detected only once. This rearrangement joins TRBV5-1 to TRBJ1-4; 7 bases fit TRBD1. This CDR3 has 16 amino acids. Trimming took 0 bases from V and 2 from J; bases not matched to a gene: 4. Per the germline V gene, CDR1 is SGHRS and CDR2 is YFSETQ. CDR3 region: CASSLGGGETNEKLFF. CDR3 nucleotides: TGCGCCAGCAGCTTGGGAGGGGGCGAGACTAATGAAAAACTGTTTTTT.

This chain joins TRBV4-2 and TRBJ1-2; D is ambiguous. Germline V gives CDR1 LGHNA, CDR2 YNFKEQ. The CDR3 length is 13 residues. V was clipped by 0 bases and J by 5 bases, with 7 bases between them. This chain's CDR3 is CASSQEGVYGYTF. CDR3 bases: TGTGCCAGCAGCCAAGAAGGAGTGTATGGCTACACCTTC.

This clone is a singleton in its sample. The CDR3 DNA reads TGTGCCTGGAGCGGACGGCGTAGGGACACTGAAGCTTTCTTT. This sequence encodes CAWSGRRRDTEAFF. V is TRBV30 and J is TRBJ1-1, with unresolved D. This CDR3 contains 14 residues. Germline V gene data show CDR1 as GTSNPN and CDR2 as SVGIG (reference sequence). V lost 3 bases, J lost 3 bases, and 14 bases lay in between.

This clone was recorded once. J is TRBJ1-6 and V is TRBV18; 9 bases align to TRBD1. This CDR3 comprises 15 residues. Germline V gives CDR1 KGHSH, CDR2 LQKENI. V gave up 3 bases and J gave up 9 bases; unmatched junction bases: 6. The CDR3 spells CASSPGQGVFSPLHF. The CDR3 DNA reads TGTGCCAGCTCACCGGGACAGGGTGTGTTTTCACCCCTCCACTTT.

V and J are TRBV6-5 and TRBJ2-3; D call uncertain. Trimming stripped 11 bases from V and 6 bases from J, with 15 bases between. The CDR3 is 12 amino acids. Germline V CDR1 and CDR2: MNHEY, SVGAGI. Here the CDR3 DNA reads TGTGCCTCTCGATCCCGCGGCGATACGCAGTATTTT. Protein: CASRSRGDTQYF.

The genes are TRBV2 and TRBJ2-7; D is ambiguous. Per the germline V gene, CDR1 is SNHLY and CDR2 is FYNNEI. Trimming removed 7 bases at V and 2 bases at J, with 9 bases between. The CDR3 is made up of 12 amino acids. The CDR3 protein is CASTSDTYEQYF. For the CDR3, the DNA is TGTGCCAGCACATCGGATACCTACGAGCAGTACTTC. Variable domain in full (rest from reference TRBV2 and TRBJ2-7): EPEVTQTPSHQVTQMGQEVILRCVPISNHLYFYWYRQILGQKVEFLVSFYNNEISEKSEIFDDQFSVERPDGSNFTLKIRSTKLEDSAMYFCASTSDTYEQYFGPGTRLTVT.

The chain couples TRBV14 to TRBJ1-1; the D gene is possibly TRBD1 (6 bases). In germline, CDR1 is SGHDN, CDR2 FVKESK. This CDR3 region has 14 residues. Trimming left V 2 bases short and J 6 bases short, with 13 bases between. Here the CDR3 reads CASSQTGTPAEAFF. CDR3 nucleotides: TGTGCCAGCAGCCAAACTGGGACACCTGCTGAAGCTTTCTTT.

The chain combines TRBV7-9 with TRBJ1-1, with TRBD1 matching 10 bases. V lost 7 bases and J lost 3; bases outside the gene matches: 14. Germline CDR1 reads SEHNR; CDR2 reads FQNEAQ (reference sequence). The CDR3 extends over 17 amino acids. CDR3 in amino acids: CASTPNDRGRRDTEAFF. Written as DNA, the CDR3 is TGTGCCAGCACCCCGAACGACAGGGGGCGCCGGGACACTGAAGCTTTCTTT.

The rearrangement joins TRBV28 to TRBJ1-2, with TRBD1 matching 8 bases. The CDR3 has 16 amino acids. The V and J ends lost 3 bases and 4 bases, in that order; junction bases with no gene match: 10. Germline lookup yields CDR1 MDHEN and CDR2 SYDVKM. The CDR3 spells CASSLIRGPAGYGYTF. The CDR3 nucleotides are TGTGCCAGCAGTTTGATCAGGGGGCCGGCGGGCTATGGCTACACCTTC.

The chain employs TRBV14 and TRBJ2-1, with 8 bases that match TRBD2. The CDR3 has 16 amino acids. Germline V gene sequence: CDR1 SGHDN, CDR2 FVKESK. V gave up 1 base and J gave up 7 bases; unmatched junction bases: 9. The CDR3 region has the DNA TGTGCCAGCAGCCAAGTTTTCCGGGAGGGCAGGAATGAGCAGTTCTTC. It is translated as CASSQVFREGRNEQFF.

The rearrangement uses TRBV7-2 and TRBJ1-2, with D possibly matching TRBD1 (5 bases). CDR1 and CDR2 from the germline V gene are SGHTA and FQGNSA. The V and J ends lost 1 base and 2 bases respectively, with 11 bases between them. The CDR3 length is 15 residues. In DNA, the CDR3 is TGTGCCAGCAGCTTAGGTTCAGGGATAAACTATGGCTACACCTTC. Translating it yields CASSLGSGINYGYTF. The full variable domain, in which reference TRBV7-2 and TRBJ1-2 provide the parts outside the CDR3, is GAGVSQSPSNKVTEKGKDVELRCDPISGHTALYWYRQSLGQGLEFLIYFQGNSAPDKSGLPSDRFSAERTGGSVSTLTIQRTQQEDSAVYLCASSLGSGINYGYTFGSGTRLTVV.

V is TRBV19 and J is TRBJ2-1; weak D call: TRBD2 (7 bases). This CDR3 has 14 residues. V shed 1 base and J shed 7 bases, with 11 bases lying between them. Germline assignment: CDR1 LNHDA and CDR2 SQIVND (reference sequence). DNA of the CDR3: TGTGCCAGTAGTATAGCGGGGGGCATAAATGAGCAGTTCTTC. Its translation: CASSIAGGINEQFF. Together with reference TRBV19 and TRBJ2-1, the CDR3 gives the full variable domain: DGGITQSPKYLFRKEGQNVTLSCEQNLNHDAMYWYRQDPGQGLRLIYYSQIVNDFQKGDIAEGYSVSREKKESFPLTVTSAQKNPTAFYLCASSIAGGINEQFFGPGTRLTVL.

This chain joins TRBV11-3 and TRBJ2-5; D is ambiguous. V lost 4 bases and J lost 4, with 7 bases in between. Germline V gene lookup returns CDR1 SGHNT and CDR2 YENEEA. The CDR3 totals 12 residues. The CDR3 nucleotides read TGTGCCAGCAGCTCGCCCAGAGAGACCCAGTACTTC. Its protein is CASSSPRETQYF. The full variable domain, with the rest looked up from reference TRBV11-3 and TRBJ2-5, is EAGVVQSPRYKIIEKKQPVAFWCNPISGHNTLYWYLQNLGQGPELLIRYENEEAVDDSQLPKDRFSAERLKGVDSTLKIQPAELGDSAVYLCASSSPRETQYFGPGTRLLVL.

This clone occurred once. The chain employs TRBV28 and TRBJ1-4, with a possible D match to TRBD1 (6 bases). The V gene lost 8 bases and the J gene lost 4 bases, with 14 bases spanning the gap. The CDR3 runs to 14 residues. CDR1 and CDR2 (germline): MDHEN, SYDVKM. The CDR3 protein is CASEPGHLNEKLFF. CDR3 nucleotide sequence: TGTGCCAGCGAACCGGGACACCTTAATGAAAAACTGTTTTTT.

This clone was counted between two and nine times. The CDR3 here is CASTPAWVLNTEAFF. In DNA, the CDR3 is TGTGCCAGTACCCCTGCGTGGGTGCTGAACACTGAAGCTTTCTTT. This sequence joins TRBV19 and TRBJ1-1; unclear D gene. The CDR3 has 15 residues. Trimming cost V 7 bases and J 0 bases, with 15 bases left between them. Germline CDR1 reads LNHDA; CDR2 reads SQIVND (reference sequence).

The chain employs TRBV11-2 and TRBJ1-5, with D hard to call. V was cut by 3 bases and J by 0 bases, with 3 bases left in between. The CDR3 consists of 13 residues. The germline V gene has CDR1 SGHAT and CDR2 FQNNGV. The CDR3: CASSFDSNQPQHF. The CDR3 coding sequence is TGTGCCAGCAGCTTTGATAGCAATCAGCCCCAGCATTTT.

The chain links TRBV5-1 to TRBJ1-2, with D unclear. The CDR3 sequence is 14 residues long. Germline lookup yields CDR1 SGHRS and CDR2 YFSETQ. V shed 1 base and J shed 8 bases, with 15 bases lying between them. The CDR3 protein is CASSLSFENQGYTF. The CDR3 DNA reads TGCGCCAGCAGCTTGTCTTTCGAAAATCAGGGCTACACCTTC.

The V call is TRBV18, the J call TRBJ1-1; TRBD1 matches at 10 bases. J was trimmed by 2 bases and V by 4 bases; bases with no gene match: 10. The CDR3 loop spans 17 amino acids. From germline, CDR1 is KGHSH and CDR2 LQKENI. The chain's CDR3 is CASSRQGAGTVNTEAFF. CDR3 nucleotides: TGTGCCAGCTCACGACAGGGGGCCGGGACGGTTAACACTGAAGCTTTCTTT.

The chain employs TRBV28 and TRBJ2-5; 9 bases align to TRBD1. This CDR3 is built from 14 residues. The junction had 4 bases not matched to a gene; V was cut back by 6 bases and J by 2 bases. Germline-derived CDR1 and CDR2 are MDHEN and SYDVKM. This CDR3 reads CASSRQGGQETQYF. Written as DNA, the CDR3 is TGTGCCAGCAGCCGACAGGGGGGTCAAGAGACCCAGTACTTC.

This clone appeared a single time. The chain has TRBV28 and TRBJ1-5; 7 nucleotides align to TRBD1. The trim removed 2 bases at V and 2 bases at J, leaving 12 bases unmatched. The CDR3 consists of 18 residues. Germline-derived CDR1 and CDR2 are MDHEN and SYDVKM. CDR3 protein: CASSLARGGSGGNQPQHF. For the CDR3, the DNA is TGTGCCAGCAGTTTAGCCCGAGGGGGCTCGGGGGGCAATCAGCCCCAGCATTTT.

The chain recombines TRBV4-1 with TRBJ2-1; 12 positions match TRBD2. Germline values: CDR1 MGHRA, CDR2 YSYEKL. Trimming removed 1 base from V and 6 bases from J; junction bases left unmatched: 7. The CDR3 runs 17 residues. The CDR3 protein is CASSQAWTSGNANEQFF. The CDR3 DNA reads as TGCGCCAGCAGCCAAGCCTGGACTAGCGGGAATGCCAATGAGCAGTTCTTC.

The genes are TRBV7-9 and TRBJ2-7; the match to TRBD1 covers 7 bases. The germline V gene has CDR1 SEHNR and CDR2 FQNEAQ (reference sequence). V lost 0 bases to trimming and J lost 1 base; unmatched junction nucleotides: 3. This CDR3 spans 15 amino acids. CDR3 region: CASSLARGPSYEQYF. The CDR3 DNA sequence: TGTGCCAGCAGCTTAGCAAGGGGGCCATCCTACGAGCAGTACTTC. The full variable domain, in which reference TRBV7-9 and TRBJ2-7 provide the parts outside the CDR3, is DTGVSQNPRHKITKRGQNVTFRCDPISEHNRLYWYRQTLGQGPEFLTYFQNEAQLEKSRLLSDRFSAERPKGSFSTLEIQRTEQGDSAMYLCASSLARGPSYEQYFGPGTRLTVT.